This paragraph covers one T cell receptor (beta chain) sequence. Its target is not known. The assay was immunoSEQ multiplex PCR, and TCRdb's table has in-frame clones only and misses some. The table includes 50,000 to 65,000 clones, about 81% detected once. Germline V CDR1 and CDR2: LNHDA, SQIVND (reference sequence). The CDR3 runs to 15 residues. The junction had 6 bases not matched to a gene; V was cut back by 2 bases and J by 2 bases. Blood was sampled at baseline, cycle 4 day 1, and cycle 7 day 1. The data derive from a study of OX40 agonist ivuxolimab in advanced cancers. At the level of the study: At roughly 80% male, the cohort had a mean age of 60 years, ranging from about 23 to 79.

The study, taken as a whole, reports: Averaged across samples, CD8+ T cells carried more expanded clones than CD4+ did. Low normalized T-cell clonal expansion was additionally recorded for some nonresponders.

This chain links TRBV19 with TRBJ2-7, with 7 nucleotides matching TRBD2. The source is an adult with an advanced solid tumor such as melanoma, head and neck, liver or kidney cancer. The sample consisted of CD4+ or CD8+ T cells sorted from blood, taken in a trial of the OX40 agonist ivuxolimab. CDR3 DNA sequence: TGTGCCAGTAGTATAAGGGAGGGTAGCGCCTACGAGCAGTACTTC. Translation: CASSIREGSAYEQYF.